Listed here is a single T cell receptor (beta chain). The CDR3 covers 15 residues. Germline values: CDR1 MNHNY, CDR2 SVGAGI (reference sequence). The table came from immunoSEQ multiplex PCR; TCRdb's copy has only in-frame clones and leaves some out. This sample carries 40,000 to 50,000 clones, around 75% of them seen once, and the ten largest clones take 9.8%. This entry is derived from a study of radiotherapy plus CTLA-4 blockade in lung cancer. The chain couples TRBV6-6 to TRBJ2-5, with 10 nucleotides matching TRBD1. The better agreement between TRBJ2-7 and the DNA end casts doubt on the J call. Sample: peripheral blood, taken from a patient treated with radiotherapy plus ipilimumab. The TCR sequence derives from a human donor with non-small cell lung cancer who had stable disease on radiotherapy plus ipilimumab. Here the CDR3 reads CASSSHRQGANEQYF. CDR3 in DNA: TGTGCCAGCAGTTCCCACAGACAGGGGGCTAACGAGCAGTACTTC.